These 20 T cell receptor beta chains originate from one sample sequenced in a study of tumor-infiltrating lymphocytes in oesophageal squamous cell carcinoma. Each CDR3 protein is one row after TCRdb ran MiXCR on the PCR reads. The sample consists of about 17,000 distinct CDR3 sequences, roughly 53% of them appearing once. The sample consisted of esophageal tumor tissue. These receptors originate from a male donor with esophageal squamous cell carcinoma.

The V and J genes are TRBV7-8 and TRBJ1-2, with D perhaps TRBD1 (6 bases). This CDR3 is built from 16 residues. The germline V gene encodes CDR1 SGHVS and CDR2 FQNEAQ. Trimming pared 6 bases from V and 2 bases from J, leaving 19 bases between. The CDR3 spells CASSLLSRGDNYGYTF. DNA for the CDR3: TGTGCCAGCAGTCTCTTGAGTAGGGGGGACAACTATGGCTACACCTTC.

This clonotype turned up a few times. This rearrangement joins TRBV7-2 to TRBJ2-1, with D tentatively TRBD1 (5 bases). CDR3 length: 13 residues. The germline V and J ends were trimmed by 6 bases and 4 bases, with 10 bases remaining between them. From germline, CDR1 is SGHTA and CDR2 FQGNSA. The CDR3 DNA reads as TGTGCCAGCAGAAAGGACATGTACAATGAGCAGTTCTTC. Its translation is CASRKDMYNEQFF.

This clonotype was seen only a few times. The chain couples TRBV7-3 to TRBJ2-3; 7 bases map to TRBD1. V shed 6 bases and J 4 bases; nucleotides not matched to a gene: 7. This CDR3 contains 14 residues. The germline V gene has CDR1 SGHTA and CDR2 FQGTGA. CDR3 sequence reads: CASSSGQVADTQYF. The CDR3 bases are TGTGCCAGCAGTTCCGGACAGGTTGCAGATACGCAGTATTTT.

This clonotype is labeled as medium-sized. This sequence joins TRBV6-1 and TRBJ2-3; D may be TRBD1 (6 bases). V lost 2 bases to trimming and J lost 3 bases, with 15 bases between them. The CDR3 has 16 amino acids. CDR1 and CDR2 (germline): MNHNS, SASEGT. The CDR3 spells CASSERAGTSTDTQYF. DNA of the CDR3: TGTGCCAGCAGTGAAAGGGCCGGGACATCTACAGATACGCAGTATTTT.

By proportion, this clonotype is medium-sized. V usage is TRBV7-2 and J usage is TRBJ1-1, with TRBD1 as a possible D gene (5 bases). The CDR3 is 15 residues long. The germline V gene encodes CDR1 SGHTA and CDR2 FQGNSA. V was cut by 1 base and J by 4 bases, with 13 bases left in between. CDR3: CASSLVLGESTEAFF. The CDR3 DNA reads TGTGCCAGCAGCTTAGTGCTGGGGGAGAGCACTGAAGCTTTCTTT.

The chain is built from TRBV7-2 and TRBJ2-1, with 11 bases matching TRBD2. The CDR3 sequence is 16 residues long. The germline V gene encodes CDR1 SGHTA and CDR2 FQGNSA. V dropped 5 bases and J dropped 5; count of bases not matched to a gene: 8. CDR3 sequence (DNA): TGTGCCAGCAGCCTAGGTTTTAGCGGGGGGGACAATGAGCAGTTCTTC. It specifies CASSLGFSGGDNEQFF.

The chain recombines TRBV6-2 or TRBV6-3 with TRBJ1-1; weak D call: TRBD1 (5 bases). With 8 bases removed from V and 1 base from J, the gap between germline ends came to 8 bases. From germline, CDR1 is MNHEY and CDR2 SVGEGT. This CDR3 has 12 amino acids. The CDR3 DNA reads TGTGCCAGCGGGACGGGGAACACTGAAGCTTTCTTT. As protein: CASGTGNTEAFF.

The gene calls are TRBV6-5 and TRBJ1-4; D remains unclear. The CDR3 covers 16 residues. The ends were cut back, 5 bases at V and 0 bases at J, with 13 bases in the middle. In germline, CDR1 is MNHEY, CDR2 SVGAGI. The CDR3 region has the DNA TGTGCCAGCAGTGTACTACACGAGGCAACTAATGAAAAACTGTTTTTT. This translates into CASSVLHEATNEKLFF.

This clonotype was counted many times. The CDR3 loop is CASSFLPGTSLYEQYF. DNA for the CDR3: TGTGCCAGCAGTTTCCTCCCCGGGACTAGCCTCTACGAGCAGTACTTC. This sequence joins TRBV27 and TRBJ2-4, with 9 bases aligning to TRBD2. The DNA end favors TRBJ2-7, so the J call may be wrong. Germline lookup yields CDR1 MNHEY and CDR2 SMNVEV (reference sequence). The length of the CDR3 is 16 residues.

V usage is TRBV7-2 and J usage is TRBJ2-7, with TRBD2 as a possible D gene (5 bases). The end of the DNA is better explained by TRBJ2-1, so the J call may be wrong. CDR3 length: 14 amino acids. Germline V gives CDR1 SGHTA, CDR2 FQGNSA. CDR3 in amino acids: CASSLESGKNEQFF. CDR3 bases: TGTGCCAGCAGCTTAGAGTCCGGGAAGAATGAGCAGTTCTTC.

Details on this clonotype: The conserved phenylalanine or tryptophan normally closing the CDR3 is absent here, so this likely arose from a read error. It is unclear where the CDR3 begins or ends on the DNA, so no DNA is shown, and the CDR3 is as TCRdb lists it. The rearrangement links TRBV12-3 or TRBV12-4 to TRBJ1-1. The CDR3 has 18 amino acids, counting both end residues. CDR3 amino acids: CASMGLAGDVQIRSTSGQ.

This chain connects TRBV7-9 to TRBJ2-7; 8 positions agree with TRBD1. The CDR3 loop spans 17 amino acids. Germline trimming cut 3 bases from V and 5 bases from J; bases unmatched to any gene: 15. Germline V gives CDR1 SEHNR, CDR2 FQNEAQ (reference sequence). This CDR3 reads CASSFIASQGARNEQYF. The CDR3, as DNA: TGTGCCAGCAGCTTTATCGCGTCCCAGGGGGCGCGAAACGAGCAGTACTTC.

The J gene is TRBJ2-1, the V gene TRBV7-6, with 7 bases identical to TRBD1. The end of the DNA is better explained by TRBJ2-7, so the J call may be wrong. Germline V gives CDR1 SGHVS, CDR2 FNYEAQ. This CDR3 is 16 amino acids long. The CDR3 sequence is CASSVSGTVKNYEQYF. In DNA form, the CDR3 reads TGTGCCAGCAGCGTCTCCGGGACAGTGAAGAACTACGAGCAGTACTTC.

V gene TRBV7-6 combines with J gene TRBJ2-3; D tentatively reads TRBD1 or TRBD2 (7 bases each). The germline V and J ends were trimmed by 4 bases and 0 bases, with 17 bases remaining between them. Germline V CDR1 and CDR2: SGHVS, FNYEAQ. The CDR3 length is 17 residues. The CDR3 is CASSSARGGLSTDTQYF. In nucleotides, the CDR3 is TGTGCCAGCAGCTCCGCCAGGGGGGGACTTAGCACAGATACGCAGTATTTT.

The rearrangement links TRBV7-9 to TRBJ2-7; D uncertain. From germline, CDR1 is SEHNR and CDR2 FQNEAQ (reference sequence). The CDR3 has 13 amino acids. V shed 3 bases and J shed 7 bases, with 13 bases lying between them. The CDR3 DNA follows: TGTGCCAGCAGCTTTAAGCTACACAATGAGCAGTACTTC. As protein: CASSFKLHNEQYF.

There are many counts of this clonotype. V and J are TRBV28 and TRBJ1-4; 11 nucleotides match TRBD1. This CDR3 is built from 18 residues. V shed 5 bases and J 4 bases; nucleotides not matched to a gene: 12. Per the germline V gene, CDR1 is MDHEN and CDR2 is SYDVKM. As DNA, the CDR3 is TGTGCCAGCAGTACTTGGAGGGACAGGGGGGCCCTTAATGAAAAACTGTTTTTT. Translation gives CASSTWRDRGALNEKLFF.

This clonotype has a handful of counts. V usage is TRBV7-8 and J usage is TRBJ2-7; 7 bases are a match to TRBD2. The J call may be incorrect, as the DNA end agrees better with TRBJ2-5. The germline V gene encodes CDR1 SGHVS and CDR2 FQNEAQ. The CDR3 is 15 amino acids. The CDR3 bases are TGTGCCAGCAGCTTATGGCGGGAGTTGTTAGAGACCCAGTACTTC. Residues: CASSLWRELLETQYF.

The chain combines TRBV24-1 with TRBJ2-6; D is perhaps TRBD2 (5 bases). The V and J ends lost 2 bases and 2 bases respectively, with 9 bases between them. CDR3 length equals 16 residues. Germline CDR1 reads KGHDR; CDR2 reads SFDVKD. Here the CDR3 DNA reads TGTGCCACCAGTGATTCCGGGATGACTGGGGCCAACGTCCTGACTTTC. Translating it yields CATSDSGMTGANVLTF.

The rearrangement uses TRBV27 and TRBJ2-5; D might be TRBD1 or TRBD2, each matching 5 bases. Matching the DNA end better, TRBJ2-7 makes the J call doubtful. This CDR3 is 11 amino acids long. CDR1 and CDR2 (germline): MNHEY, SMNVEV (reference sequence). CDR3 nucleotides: TGTGCCAGTAAGAGGGGCTACGAGCAGTACTTC. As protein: CASKRGYEQYF.

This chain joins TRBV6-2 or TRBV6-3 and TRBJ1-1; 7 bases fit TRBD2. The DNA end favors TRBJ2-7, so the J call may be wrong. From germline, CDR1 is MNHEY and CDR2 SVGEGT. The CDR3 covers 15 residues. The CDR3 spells CASSEEAGSIYEQYF. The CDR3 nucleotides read TGTGCCAGCAGTGAAGAAGCGGGGAGTATCTACGAGCAGTACTTC.